The 22 T cell receptor beta chains reported below all come from one sample, sequenced in a study of blood T cell repertoires in COVID-19. Assay used: immunoSEQ multiplex PCR; TCRdb lists only in-frame clones, some missing. This table has a few hundred thousand clones, around 87% appearing once. Sequencing was performed on peripheral blood. These receptors originate from a young woman with COVID-19, enrolled during active disease.

This clone occurred a few times. The genes are TRBV11-3 and TRBJ2-1, with a weak D call TRBD1 (6 bases). Trimming removed 4 bases from V and 6 bases from J, with 16 bases in between. The CDR3 contains 15 residues. Germline V lookup: CDR1 SGHNT, CDR2 YENEEA. The CDR3 sequence: CASSSFGSGANEQFF. DNA for the CDR3: TGTGCCAGCAGCTCGTTCGGGTCAGGGGCCAATGAGCAGTTCTTC.

This clone showed up just a few times. The gene calls are TRBV5-4 and TRBJ2-1; 9 bases are a match to TRBD2. This CDR3 region has 17 residues. Trimming cost V 1 base and J 6 bases; bases outside gene matches: 11. The germline gives CDR1 SGHNT, CDR2 YYREEE (reference sequence). CDR3 DNA sequence: TGTGCCAGCAGCTTGTTTATGGGTAGCGGGGGCCCCAATGAGCAGTTCTTC. The encoded protein is CASSLFMGSGGPNEQFF.

The chain recombines TRBV3-1 (or the pseudogene TRBV3-2) with TRBJ1-2; TRBD1 is a possible D gene (5 bases). The CDR3 is 13 amino acids. CDR1 and CDR2 (germline): LGHDT, YNNKEL (reference sequence). The V end lost 1 base, the J end lost 4 bases, and 7 bases lay between the germline ends. The CDR3, as DNA: TGTGCCAGCAGCCAAGGGGGCCTCTATGGCTACACCTTC. Translated: CASSQGGLYGYTF.

Notes on this clone: Other nucleotide sequences in the sample specify the same CDR3. The chain combines TRBV19 with TRBJ2-1, with 13 bases identical to TRBD2. V was pared by 4 bases and J by 3 bases, with 0 bases of the junction left unmatched. In germline, CDR1 is LNHDA, CDR2 SQIVND (reference sequence). CDR3 length: 15 amino acids. CDR3 loop: CASSRTSGSYNEQFF. The CDR3 DNA reads TGTGCCAGTAGTAGGACTAGCGGGAGCTACAATGAGCAGTTCTTC.

CDR3 coding DNA: TGTGCCTGGAGTGTACAACCGGGGGACGAGCAGTACTTC. Translating gives CAWSVQPGDEQYF. The rearrangement joins TRBV30 to TRBJ2-7; D is possibly TRBD2 (6 bases). The CDR3 extends over 13 amino acids. Trimming removed 0 bases from V and 5 bases from J, with 11 bases in between. Germline V gene sequence: CDR1 GTSNPN, CDR2 SVGIG (reference sequence). Based on the CDR3 plus reference TRBV30 and TRBJ2-7, the full variable domain is SQTIHQWPATLVQPVGSPLSLECTVEGTSNPNLYWYRQAAGRGLQLLFYSVGIGQISSEVPQNLSASRPQDRQFILSSKKLLLSDSGFYLCAWSVQPGDEQYFGPGTRLTVT.

This clone has just a few counts. The genes are TRBV6-5 and TRBJ2-7; 10 bases are shared with TRBD1. The CDR3 is 15 residues long. The V gene end was trimmed by 7 bases and the J gene end by 2 bases; junction bases not matched to a gene: 8. Germline V gene sequence: CDR1 MNHEY, CDR2 SVGAGI. CDR3 sequence (DNA): TGTGCCAGCACTCTGGACAGGGGGGGTCCCTACGAGCAGTACTTC. Translation: CASTLDRGGPYEQYF.

The chain combines TRBV2 with TRBJ1-6, with 9 bases identical to TRBD1. Germline V gives CDR1 SNHLY, CDR2 FYNNEI. The CDR3 consists of 15 residues. J lost 2 bases, V lost 9 bases, and 5 bases had no gene match. CDR3 region: CARRGQGAYNSPLHF. The CDR3 DNA sequence: TGTGCCAGGAGGGGACAGGGAGCCTATAATTCACCCCTCCACTTT.

The gene calls are TRBV7-2 and TRBJ2-7; weak D call: TRBD2 (5 bases). The CDR3 extends over 14 amino acids. V lost 0 bases and J 3 bases, leaving 9 bases between the germline ends. Germline CDR1 SGHTA, CDR2 FQGNSA. The CDR3 DNA sequence: TGTGCCAGCAGCTTAGCGGGAGTGATCTACGAGCAGTACTTC. It specifies CASSLAGVIYEQYF.

This chain uses TRBV30 with TRBJ2-3, with a weak D call TRBD1 (5 bases). CDR3 length: 12 residues. The V gene's germline CDR1 is GTSNPN and CDR2 SVGIG (reference sequence). Trimming pared 0 bases from V and 5 bases from J, leaving 6 bases between. CDR3: CAWSVGVDTQYF. The CDR3 coding sequence is TGTGCCTGGAGTGTAGGGGTAGATACGCAGTATTTT.

The chain joins TRBV4-1 to TRBJ1-4, with TRBD1 matching 10 bases. V gave up 6 bases and J gave up 1 base; unmatched junction bases: 5. CDR1 MGHRA and CDR2 YSYEKL come from the germline V gene. The CDR3 loop spans 16 amino acids. The CDR3 DNA sequence: TGCGCCAGCAGTACCGGGACAGGGGAAACTAATGAAAAACTGTTTTTT. Translating it yields CASSTGTGETNEKLFF.

The chain is built from TRBV14 and TRBJ1-6; D is unresolved. V lost 0 bases, J lost 7 bases, and 4 bases lay in between. The CDR3 is 13 amino acids. In germline, CDR1 is SGHDN, CDR2 FVKESK. The CDR3 loop is CASSQEANSPLHF. The DNA for the CDR3 is TGTGCCAGCAGCCAAGAAGCCAATTCACCCCTCCACTTT.

The chain recombines TRBV3-1 (or the pseudogene TRBV3-2) with TRBJ2-3; no clear D. CDR3 length: 11 residues. CDR1 and CDR2 (germline): LGHDT, YNNKEL (reference sequence). The V and J ends lost 5 bases and 9 bases respectively, with 9 bases between them. This chain's CDR3 is CASSAPETQYF. CDR3 DNA sequence: TGTGCCAGCAGCGCCCCCGAGACGCAGTATTTT.

The J gene is TRBJ1-2, the V gene TRBV3-1 (or the pseudogene TRBV3-2); 7 bases align to TRBD1. CDR3 length equals 14 residues. CDR1 LGHDT and CDR2 YNNKEL come from the germline V gene (reference sequence). Trimming took 6 bases from V and 4 from J; bases not matched to a gene: 8. The CDR3, as DNA: TGTGCCAGCAGTGAAGCCGGGACAGCCTATGGCTACACCTTC. This codes for CASSEAGTAYGYTF.

This clone is a singleton in its sample. The gene calls are TRBV30 and TRBJ2-6; D is uncertain. The CDR3 runs to 13 residues. Trimming shortened V by 4 bases and J by 0 bases, and 4 bases separated the two germline ends. In germline, CDR1 is GTSNPN, CDR2 SVGIG (reference sequence). CDR3 residues: CAWTVSGANVLTF. Here the CDR3 DNA reads TGTGCCTGGACAGTCTCTGGGGCCAACGTCCTGACTTTC.

The chain uses TRBV9 and TRBJ2-2, with 10 bases lining up with TRBD2. The germline V gene has CDR1 SGDLS and CDR2 YYNGEE. This CDR3 has 15 residues. V gave up 1 base and J gave up 6 bases; unmatched junction bases: 3. In DNA, the CDR3 is TGTGCCAGCAGCGTAAGCGGGAGGGGATCCGGGGAGCTGTTTTTT. This codes for CASSVSGRGSGELFF.

The chain has TRBV18 and TRBJ2-1; 9 nucleotides align to TRBD2. Germline CDR1 and CDR2: KGHSH and LQKENI. This CDR3 region has 14 residues. Unmatched junction bases numbered 5, after V lost 6 bases and J lost 5 bases. DNA of the CDR3: TGTGCCAGCTCTCGGGGACTAGCCCACAATGAGCAGTTCTTC. It yields the protein CASSRGLAHNEQFF. The full variable domain, in which reference TRBV18 and TRBJ2-1 provide the parts outside the CDR3, is NAGVMQNPRHLVRRRGQEARLRCSPMKGHSHVYWYRQLPEEGLKFMVYLQKENIIDESGMPKERFSAEFPKEGPSILRIQQVVRGDSAAYFCASSRGLAHNEQFFGPGTRLTVL.

This clone appeared once. The V gene is TRBV13, the J gene TRBJ1-1, with a weak D call TRBD1 (5 bases). CDR1 and CDR2 from the germline V gene are PRHDT and FYEKMQ (reference sequence). This CDR3 spans 15 amino acids. The ends were cut back, 4 bases at V and 4 bases at J, with 16 bases in the middle. The CDR3 is CASSSSVRVTTEAFF. The CDR3, as DNA: TGTGCCAGCAGCTCTTCCGTCAGGGTAACCACTGAAGCTTTCTTT.

CDR3 amino acids: CASSYGSGGVNTEAFF. CDR3 nucleotides: TGCGCCAGCAGCTATGGGTCAGGAGGGGTGAACACTGAAGCTTTCTTT. The chain recombines TRBV5-1 with TRBJ1-1; weak D call: TRBD1 (5 bases). From germline, CDR1 is SGHRS and CDR2 YFSETQ. The CDR3 extends over 16 amino acids. Trimming pared 3 bases from V and 0 bases from J, leaving 15 bases between.

The rearrangement uses TRBV28 and TRBJ1-1; D might be TRBD1 (6 bases). Per the germline V gene, CDR1 is MDHEN and CDR2 is SYDVKM. V gave up 8 bases and J gave up 0 bases, with 19 bases separating them. This CDR3 is 16 amino acids long. The CDR3 loop reads CASPAGTSNLNTEAFF. The CDR3 region has the DNA TGTGCCAGCCCGGCCGGGACATCGAATTTGAACACTGAAGCTTTCTTT.

V and J are TRBV19 and TRBJ2-7; D unresolved. This CDR3 has 14 amino acids. Germline CDR1 reads LNHDA; CDR2 reads SQIVND (reference sequence). Trimming removed 4 bases from V and 0 bases from J, with 10 bases in between. The CDR3 is CASSRQASSYEQYF. CDR3 nucleotide sequence: TGTGCCAGTAGTAGGCAGGCATCCTCCTACGAGCAGTACTTC.

CDR3 sequence: CAFSGANRVYEQYF. CDR3 DNA sequence: TGTGCCTTCTCTGGGGCAAACAGGGTCTACGAGCAGTACTTC. The chain combines TRBV30 with TRBJ2-7; D perhaps matches TRBD1 (6 bases). The V gene lost 7 bases and the J gene lost 3 bases, with 19 bases spanning the gap. CDR1 is GTSNPN and CDR2 is SVGIG in the germline V gene (reference sequence). The CDR3 is made up of 14 amino acids.

The chain has TRBV5-1 and TRBJ2-7, with D perhaps matching TRBD1 (6 bases). The V gene lost 0 bases and the J gene lost 6 bases, with 13 bases spanning the gap. Looked up from germline, CDR1 is SGHRS and CDR2 is YFSETQ. This CDR3 has 14 amino acids. The CDR3 is CASSLARGRSEQYF. The CDR3 DNA sequence: TGCGCCAGCAGCTTGGCTAGGGGGAGATCCGAGCAGTACTTC.